Presented here are 27 T cell receptor beta chains from one specimen sequenced in a study of control samples from healthy donors and cancer patients. TCRdb's copy holds only in-frame clones and misses some; the assay was immunoSEQ multiplex PCR. The sample consists of 170,000 or so clones, roughly 94% of them appearing once. Sequenced material: blood. The receptors were sampled from a woman aged 40 to 50 in good health.

The CDR3 DNA sequence: TGCGCCAGCACCACAGAGGGCATATGGGGGGATCGTAGCACAGATACGCAGTATTTT. Its protein product is CASTTEGIWGDRSTDTQYF. V and J are TRBV4-1 and TRBJ2-3; tentatively, D is TRBD2 (6 bases). Germline V gene lookup returns CDR1 MGHRA and CDR2 YSYEKL. V lost 7 bases, J lost 0 bases, and 26 bases lay in between. This CDR3 has 19 amino acids.

The J gene is TRBJ1-3, the V gene TRBV7-2, with a tentative D call TRBD1 (6 bases). CDR1 and CDR2 from the germline V gene are SGHTA and FQGNSA. The ends were cut back, 5 bases at V and 0 bases at J, with 14 bases in the middle. The CDR3 contains 16 residues. The CDR3 is CASSLGGDGSGNTIYF. CDR3 DNA: TGTGCCAGCAGCCTAGGGGGGGACGGCTCTGGAAACACCATATATTTT.

The chain couples TRBV11-2 to TRBJ1-3, with D hard to call. From germline, CDR1 is SGHAT and CDR2 FQNNGV. Trimming left V 3 bases short and J 4 bases short, with 19 bases between. This CDR3 contains 17 residues. The CDR3 is CASSFRLEVTGGNTIYF. CDR3 bases: TGTGCCAGCAGCTTTAGATTGGAGGTAACGGGCGGAAACACCATATATTTT.

The chain carries TRBV28 and TRBJ1-3; 7 positions agree with TRBD1. The CDR3 runs to 16 residues. Germline values: CDR1 MDHEN, CDR2 SYDVKM. V dropped 7 bases and J dropped 0; count of bases not matched to a gene: 9. The CDR3 DNA reads TGTGCCAGCACCACCCAACAGGGGAGCTCTGGAAACACCATATATTTT. This gives the protein CASTTQQGSSGNTIYF. Drawing the rest from reference TRBV28 and TRBJ1-3, the complete variable domain is DVKVTQSSRYLVKRTGEKVFLECVQDMDHENMFWYRQDPGLGLRLIYFSYDVKMKEKGDIPEGYSVSREKKERFSLILESASTNQTSMYLCASTTQQGSSGNTIYFGEGSWLTVV.

The rearrangement links TRBV3-1 (or the pseudogene TRBV3-2) to TRBJ2-1; D perhaps matches TRBD2 (6 bases). V was pared by 4 bases and J by 0 bases, with 13 bases between. The CDR3 consists of 16 residues. Germline V gives CDR1 LGHDT, CDR2 YNNKEL (reference sequence). CDR3 loop: CASSPPGDLSYNEQFF. CDR3 in DNA: TGTGCCAGCAGCCCCCCGGGGGACCTCTCCTACAATGAGCAGTTCTTC.

CDR3 DNA sequence: TGTGCCAGCAGTTTATCGAGAGAACAAGCAAACACCATATATTTT. Translation: CASSLSREQANTIYF. V is TRBV27 and J is TRBJ1-3; D gene ambiguous. Germline V lookup: CDR1 MNHEY, CDR2 SMNVEV (reference sequence). The CDR3 is 15 amino acids. V was cut by 0 bases and J by 6 bases, with 12 bases left in between.

V is TRBV7-6 and J is TRBJ1-2; D is unclear. From germline, CDR1 is SGHVS and CDR2 FNYEAQ. V lost 1 base and J lost 2, with 14 bases in between. This CDR3 contains 16 residues. CDR3 coding DNA: TGTGCCAGCAGCTTAGGTGCAGCGGGCTTAAACTATGGCTACACCTTC. Translation: CASSLGAAGLNYGYTF.

V is TRBV19 and J is TRBJ2-6; TRBD2 might be the D (6 bases). Germline V gene data show CDR1 as LNHDA and CDR2 as SQIVND (reference sequence). The CDR3 spans 15 residues. V was clipped by 3 bases and J by 6 bases, with 12 bases between them. In nucleotides, the CDR3 is TGTGCCAGTAGTATTCCCGGGGGTGAGGCCAACGTCCTGACTTTC. It specifies CASSIPGGEANVLTF.

The rearrangement links TRBV19 to TRBJ2-5; D ambiguous. V lost 6 bases to trimming and J lost 2 bases, with 10 bases between them. Germline-derived CDR1 and CDR2 are LNHDA and SQIVND (reference sequence). There are 13 residues in the CDR3. CDR3 DNA: TGTGCCAGTAGCGGACGGCGTCAAGAGACCCAGTACTTC. It codes for CASSGRRQETQYF.

The chain joins TRBV3-1 (or the pseudogene TRBV3-2) to TRBJ2-7, with 12 nucleotides matching TRBD2. J gave up 6 bases and V 1 base, and 7 bases lay outside the gene matches. Germline CDR1 LGHDT, CDR2 YNNKEL (reference sequence). The CDR3 length is 16 residues. CDR3 in DNA: TGTGCCAGCAGCCAAGGAACTAGCGGGAGGTTCTCCGAGCAGTACTTC. It is translated as CASSQGTSGRFSEQYF.

The chain joins TRBV7-2 to TRBJ1-1; TRBD1 is a possible D gene (5 bases). This CDR3 is 12 amino acids long. Germline CDR1 SGHTA, CDR2 FQGNSA. V dropped 1 base and J dropped 11 bases, with 11 bases sitting between them. In nucleotides, the CDR3 is TGTGCCAGCAGCTTAGGGCTCAAGGGGGCTTTCTTT. It codes for CASSLGLKGAFF.

Here the CDR3 DNA reads TGTGCCAGTAGATCCCGTCCGGGACGGGGGGCGGTATGGACCGGGGAGCTGTTTTTT. As protein: CASRSRPGRGAVWTGELFF. The chain has TRBV19 and TRBJ2-2; weak D call: TRBD2 (7 bases). The CDR3 spans 19 residues. The V gene's germline CDR1 is LNHDA and CDR2 SQIVND (reference sequence). V gave up 6 bases and J gave up 5 bases, with 28 bases separating them.

The V and J genes are TRBV11-3 and TRBJ1-4; 9 bases align to TRBD1. The germline V gene has CDR1 SGHNT and CDR2 YENEEA. The CDR3 is made up of 17 amino acids. Trimming took 4 bases from V and 5 from J; bases not matched to a gene: 11. The chain's CDR3 is CASSSPPGQGTNEKLFF. CDR3 coding DNA: TGTGCCAGCAGCTCCCCCCCGGGACAGGGCACGAATGAAAAACTGTTTTTT.

This clone showed up just once. The J gene is TRBJ2-7, the V gene TRBV4-3; 7 bases are a match to TRBD2. V gave up 3 bases and J gave up 5 bases; unmatched junction bases: 10. This CDR3 has 15 amino acids. The germline CDR1 and CDR2 sequences are LGHNA and YSLEER. The CDR3 DNA reads as TGCGCCAGCAGCCAGATGTCGGCGGGAGCGGACGAGCAGTACTTC. Translating gives CASSQMSAGADEQYF.

This chain links TRBV6-2 or TRBV6-3 with TRBJ2-4; D gene uncertain. There are 15 residues in the CDR3. V lost 2 bases to trimming and J lost 0 bases, with 8 bases between them. Germline values: CDR1 MNHEY, CDR2 SVGEGT. CDR3 DNA sequence: TGTGCCAGCAGTTACAGGGTCGCAGCCAAAAACATTCAGTACTTC. Encoded protein: CASSYRVAAKNIQYF.

This chain joins TRBV6-5 and TRBJ1-2; weak D call: TRBD1 (6 bases). The V gene's germline CDR1 is MNHEY and CDR2 SVGAGI. V was trimmed by 7 bases and J by 6 bases, leaving 12 bases between them. The CDR3 sequence is 12 residues long. CDR3 sequence: CASTTGKDGYTF. The CDR3 DNA reads as TGTGCCAGCACCACAGGGAAGGATGGCTACACCTTC.

The rearrangement links TRBV5-8 to TRBJ2-2; 9 positions agree with TRBD2. The V and J ends lost 5 bases and 2 bases, in that order; junction bases with no gene match: 13. The CDR3 spans 18 residues. Germline assignment: CDR1 SGHTS and CDR2 YDEGEE. The CDR3 spells CASSYRLAEQINTGELFF. Written as DNA, the CDR3 is TGTGCCAGCAGTTATAGACTAGCGGAGCAGATAAACACCGGGGAGCTGTTTTTT.

The chain employs TRBV7-2 and TRBJ1-4, with D perhaps matching TRBD1 (6 bases). CDR3 length: 14 residues. The V end was cut by 2 bases, the J end by 5 bases, with 9 bases between. The germline CDR1 and CDR2 sequences are SGHTA and FQGNSA. CDR3 amino acids: CASSLRGINEKLFF. The CDR3, as DNA: TGTGCCAGCAGCTTAAGGGGGATAAATGAAAAACTGTTTTTT.

This clone was seen only once. The rearrangement links TRBV7-2 to TRBJ1-1; 8 nucleotides line up with TRBD1. V lost 5 bases and J lost 6; bases outside the gene matches: 5. Germline assignment: CDR1 SGHTA and CDR2 FQGNSA. CDR3 length: 13 amino acids. DNA of the CDR3: TGTGCCAGCAGCCGGACAGGGTTCTCTGAAGCTTTCTTT. Translating it yields CASSRTGFSEAFF.

The rearrangement uses TRBV7-9 and TRBJ2-7; 8 nucleotides align to TRBD1. V gave up 5 bases and J gave up 3 bases; unmatched junction bases: 9. The CDR3 is 15 residues long. The V gene's germline CDR1 is SEHNR and CDR2 FQNEAQ (reference sequence). CDR3 in amino acids: CASSPTLGTGYEQYF. CDR3 DNA sequence: TGTGCCAGCAGCCCGACATTAGGGACAGGCTACGAGCAGTACTTC.

This clone showed up just a few times. This chain links TRBV4-2 with TRBJ1-6; no definite D call. Germline-derived CDR1 and CDR2 are LGHNA and YNFKEQ. This CDR3 is 18 amino acids long. Between the trimmed V and J ends, which lost 1 base and 2 bases, there was a span of 15 bases. As DNA, the CDR3 is TGTGCCAGCAGCCAAGGGGTGATAGCAGGACCCTATAATTCACCCCTCCACTTT. This sequence encodes CASSQGVIAGPYNSPLHF.

The rearrangement uses TRBV6-5 and TRBJ1-1; D is uncertain. V lost 4 bases and J lost 1, with 7 bases in between. CDR1 and CDR2 from the germline V gene are MNHEY and SVGAGI. This CDR3 region has 13 residues. The CDR3 sequence is CASSSVGNTEAFF. CDR3 nucleotide sequence: TGTGCCAGCAGTTCGGTCGGGAACACTGAAGCTTTCTTT.

This sequence joins TRBV10-2 and TRBJ1-5; the match to TRBD1 covers 7 bases. The CDR3 is 13 residues long. Germline V CDR1 and CDR2: WSHSY, SAAADI. The J segment lost 3 bases and the V segment lost 8 bases, leaving 4 bases of the junction unmatched. DNA for the CDR3: TGCGCCAGCCAGACAGGGTACAATCAGCCCCAGCATTTT. Translating it yields CASQTGYNQPQHF.

The chain joins TRBV7-2 to TRBJ2-3, with a possible D match to TRBD2 (6 bases). The germline CDR1 and CDR2 sequences are SGHTA and FQGNSA. The V gene lost 5 bases and the J gene lost 3 bases, with 18 bases spanning the gap. The CDR3 totals 16 residues. Here the CDR3 DNA reads TGTGCCAGCAGCACCGCCCAGACTAGTGGGACAGATACGCAGTATTTT. It yields the protein CASSTAQTSGTDTQYF. The full variable domain, its missing parts supplied by reference TRBV7-2 and TRBJ2-3, is GAGVSQSPSNKVTEKGKDVELRCDPISGHTALYWYRQSLGQGLEFLIYFQGNSAPDKSGLPSDRFSAERTGGSVSTLTIQRTQQEDSAVYLCASSTAQTSGTDTQYFGPGTRLTVL.

The chain carries TRBV19 and TRBJ1-1, with D uncertain. Trimming took off 0 bases at V and 5 bases at J, with 13 bases between the two ends. The CDR3 runs 15 residues. Germline V CDR1 and CDR2: LNHDA, SQIVND (reference sequence). For the CDR3, the DNA is TGTGCCAGTAGTATAGATCGGGCCGGGAGAACTGAAGCTTTCTTT. This translates into CASSIDRAGRTEAFF.

The J gene is TRBJ2-7, the V gene TRBV7-9, with 10 bases matching TRBD2. After removal of 8 bases from V and 2 bases from J, the junction contained 15 bases not matched to a gene. Germline V lookup: CDR1 SEHNR, CDR2 FQNEAQ (reference sequence). The CDR3 covers 17 residues. The CDR3: CASSSASGGESAYEQYF. The CDR3 DNA is TGTGCCAGCTCCTCGGCTAGCGGGGGCGAAAGTGCCTACGAGCAGTACTTC.

This clone was seen ten or more times. The chain uses TRBV4-2 and TRBJ2-1, with D tentatively TRBD1 or TRBD2 (5 bases each). The germline V gene encodes CDR1 LGHNA and CDR2 YNFKEQ. CDR3 length: 16 amino acids. V lost 2 bases, J lost 5 bases, and 16 bases lay in between. DNA of the CDR3: TGTGCCAGCAGCCAACCTTGGACGGGGCGAGACAATGAGCAGTTCTTC. As protein: CASSQPWTGRDNEQFF.